These 28 T cell receptor beta chains were all obtained from the same sample, sequenced in a study of blood T cell repertoires in COVID-19. TCRdb's table, derived via immunoSEQ multiplex PCR, lists solely in-frame clones and lacks some. This sample has over 200,000 clones, with 70% to 85% found just once. Source material: PBMCs or T cells enriched from blood (not recorded which). These receptors came from a man in his sixties who had recovered from COVID-19.

This chain uses TRBV27 with TRBJ1-1; D gene uncertain. The ends were cut back, 5 bases at V and 6 bases at J, with 13 bases in the middle. The CDR3 length is 13 residues. Looked up from germline, CDR1 is MNHEY and CDR2 is SMNVEV (reference sequence). In nucleotides, the CDR3 is TGTGCCAGCAGTCCCCTAGGCGAGGCTGAAGCTTTCTTT. Residues: CASSPLGEAEAFF.

The rearrangement uses TRBV3-1 (or the pseudogene TRBV3-2) and TRBJ1-2; D uncertain. Deletions cut 2 bases from V and 8 bases from J, with 18 bases between. Germline V gene sequence: CDR1 LGHDT, CDR2 YNNKEL (reference sequence). The CDR3 consists of 15 residues. The CDR3 reads CASSQQEAPSRGYTF. DNA of the CDR3: TGTGCCAGCAGCCAACAGGAGGCCCCCTCTCGGGGCTACACCTTC.

The chain joins TRBV25-1 to TRBJ1-1; D might be TRBD1 (5 bases). The germline V and J ends were trimmed by 8 bases and 3 bases, with 19 bases remaining between them. The V gene's germline CDR1 is MGHDK and CDR2 SYGVNS. The CDR3 sequence is 15 residues long. CDR3 in amino acids: CASERGGALHTEAFF. The CDR3, as DNA: TGTGCCAGCGAGCGGGGAGGGGCTTTGCACACTGAAGCTTTCTTT.

The chain couples TRBV6-5 to TRBJ2-7; D call uncertain. Trimming left V 0 bases short and J 4 bases short, with 10 bases between. Germline CDR1 MNHEY, CDR2 SVGAGI. The CDR3 spans 14 residues. The CDR3 nucleotides read TGTGCCAGCAGTTACTCCGCCGGTACTTACGAGCAGTACTTC. This codes for CASSYSAGTYEQYF.

The rearrangement joins TRBV12-5 to TRBJ2-7, with 9 bases matching TRBD1. Trimming cost V 1 base and J 4 bases; bases outside gene matches: 8. The length of the CDR3 is 16 residues. Germline values: CDR1 LGHNT, CDR2 FRNRAP. CDR3 residues: CASGLGTGTGTYEQYF. Here the CDR3 DNA reads TGTGCTAGTGGTTTGGGGACCGGGACAGGGACTTACGAGCAGTACTTC.

This chain uses TRBV5-1 with TRBJ2-3; D remains unclear. Deletions cut 0 bases from V and 4 bases from J, with 9 bases between. The CDR3 sequence is 14 residues long. Germline CDR1 and CDR2: SGHRS and YFSETQ. Here the CDR3 reads CASSLAGMADTQYF. The CDR3, as DNA: TGCGCCAGCAGCTTGGCAGGAATGGCAGATACGCAGTATTTT.

V is TRBV7-9 and J is TRBJ1-1; D is unresolved. V lost 5 bases, J lost 1 base, and 8 bases lay in between. This CDR3 is 13 amino acids long. CDR1 and CDR2 from the germline V gene are SEHNR and FQNEAQ (reference sequence). The CDR3 is CASSRQKNTEAFF. DNA of the CDR3: TGTGCCAGCAGCCGTCAGAAGAACACTGAAGCTTTCTTT.

This CDR3 reads CASSSSQGAGEQYF. CDR3 coding DNA: TGTGCCAGCAGCTCCAGCCAGGGGGCGGGAGAGCAGTACTTC. The chain links TRBV6-5 to TRBJ2-7, with TRBD1 identical over 8 bases. The germline V gene has CDR1 MNHEY and CDR2 SVGAGI. CDR3 length: 14 amino acids. With 6 bases clipped from V and 7 bases from J, the junction kept 11 bases outside the gene matches.

V and J are TRBV6-1 and TRBJ1-4; a weak D match, TRBD1 (6 bases). The CDR3 spans 14 residues. Germline V gene data show CDR1 as MNHNS and CDR2 as SASEGT. V gave up 0 bases and J gave up 8 bases, with 10 bases separating them. CDR3 coding DNA: TGTGCCAGCAGTGAAGCGGGGGCGGGCGAAAAACTGTTTTTT. Translated: CASSEAGAGEKLFF.

The chain uses TRBV5-1 and TRBJ1-6; 9 bases align to TRBD1. The CDR3 has 14 amino acids. From germline, CDR1 is SGHRS and CDR2 YFSETQ. J lost 9 bases, V lost 3 bases, and 4 bases had no gene match. CDR3 in DNA: TGCGCCAGCAGCTGGGACAGGGAGGGTTCACCCCTCCACTTT. It is translated as CASSWDREGSPLHF.

The V call is TRBV5-4, the J call TRBJ2-3, with 10 bases lining up with TRBD2. This CDR3 contains 16 residues. With V trimmed by 4 bases and J by 6 bases, 11 bases remained unmatched. The V gene's germline CDR1 is SGHNT and CDR2 YYREEE (reference sequence). The CDR3 is CASSHQSSGGPDTQYF. In nucleotides, the CDR3 is TGTGCCAGCAGCCATCAATCTAGCGGGGGTCCCGATACGCAGTATTTT. Variable domain in full (rest from reference TRBV5-4 and TRBJ2-3): ETGVTQSPTHLIKTRGQQVTLRCSSQSGHNTVSWYQQALGQGPQFIFQYYREEENGRGNFPPRFSGLQFPNYSSELNVNALELDDSALYLCASSHQSSGGPDTQYFGPGTRLTVL.

This clone was seen only a few times. This sequence joins TRBV7-2 and TRBJ2-3; 9 bases align to TRBD1. V was clipped by 5 bases and J by 2 bases; unmatched bases: 5. Per the germline V gene, CDR1 is SGHTA and CDR2 is FQGNSA. This CDR3 contains 15 residues. This CDR3 reads CASSEDRGYTDTQYF. The DNA for the CDR3 is TGTGCCAGCAGCGAAGACAGGGGGTACACAGATACGCAGTATTTT.

The rearrangement links TRBV5-6 to TRBJ1-5; D might be TRBD1 (5 bases). V was cut by 3 bases and J by 3 bases, with 13 bases left in between. In germline, CDR1 is SGHDT, CDR2 YYEEEE. The CDR3 extends over 15 amino acids. Here the CDR3 DNA reads TGTGCCAGCAGCTGGATGGGGCAGATCAATCAGCCCCAGCATTTT. Protein product: CASSWMGQINQPQHF.

The chain employs TRBV19 and TRBJ1-1, with D tentatively TRBD1 (6 bases). V was clipped by 6 bases and J by 3 bases, with 14 bases between them. Germline assignment: CDR1 LNHDA and CDR2 SQIVND (reference sequence). The CDR3 is made up of 14 amino acids. The CDR3: CASRPYRADTEAFF. The CDR3 region has the DNA TGTGCCAGTAGACCCTACAGGGCGGACACTGAAGCTTTCTTT.

This clone is a singleton in its sample. The chain has TRBV29-1 and TRBJ1-4; D remains unclear. The germline gives CDR1 SQVTM, CDR2 ANQGSEA. Trimming cost V 5 bases and J 6 bases, with 13 bases left between them. The CDR3 has 13 residues. CDR3 loop: CSVLGQSDEKLFF. In nucleotides, the CDR3 is TGCAGCGTTTTGGGCCAAAGTGATGAAAAACTGTTTTTT.

V and J are TRBV19 and TRBJ1-2; D uncertain. The CDR3 runs to 13 residues. The germline V and J ends were trimmed by 5 bases and 1 base, with 8 bases remaining between them. Germline V lookup: CDR1 LNHDA, CDR2 SQIVND (reference sequence). CDR3 DNA: TGTGCCAGTAGTTTCCGGGATAACTATGGCTACACCTTC. Protein product: CASSFRDNYGYTF.

This clone came up once. The rearrangement joins TRBV6-5 to TRBJ2-2; D is perhaps TRBD1 (6 bases). This CDR3 spans 14 amino acids. Trimming pared 8 bases from V and 4 bases from J, leaving 14 bases between. CDR1 and CDR2 (germline): MNHEY, SVGAGI. The DNA of the CDR3 is TGTGCCAGCGCTCGGACAGCCTCCACCGGGGAGCTGTTTTTT. This sequence encodes CASARTASTGELFF.

The chain couples TRBV2 to TRBJ2-3, with TRBD2 matching 7 bases. V lost 5 bases to trimming and J lost 1 base; unmatched junction nucleotides: 9. CDR1 and CDR2 from the germline V gene are SNHLY and FYNNEI. The CDR3 length is 16 residues. CDR3 nucleotide sequence: TGTGCCAGCAGTATCTCAGCGGGGAGAGGCACAGATACGCAGTATTTT. Translating it yields CASSISAGRGTDTQYF.

This chain connects TRBV12-3 or TRBV12-4 to TRBJ1-5; D is undetermined. This CDR3 is built from 13 residues. V was clipped by 3 bases and J by 6 bases, with 9 bases between them. The CDR3 loop reads CASSFNSVQPQHF. The CDR3 DNA follows: TGTGCCAGCAGTTTTAACAGTGTTCAGCCCCAGCATTTT.

This clone has only one observation. V usage is TRBV5-1 and J usage is TRBJ2-1; possible D gene TRBD2, 6 bases. The V end was cut by 4 bases, the J end by 2 bases, with 13 bases between. CDR1 is SGHRS, CDR2 YFSETQ, per germline. CDR3 length: 15 amino acids. CDR3 nucleotide sequence: TGCGCCAGCAGCCCGGAGCGGGCCCCCTACAATGAGCAGTTCTTC. Its translation: CASSPERAPYNEQFF.

The rearrangement uses TRBV28 and TRBJ1-2; 8 nucleotides line up with TRBD1. The CDR3 is 15 amino acids. CDR1 MDHEN and CDR2 SYDVKM come from the germline V gene. V lost 6 bases to trimming and J lost 5 bases; unmatched junction nucleotides: 11. Here the CDR3 DNA reads TGTGCCAGCAGACCAACGGGACAGGAAATTTATGGCTACACCTTC. Translating gives CASRPTGQEIYGYTF.

This sequence joins TRBV11-3 and TRBJ2-5; 9 bases line up with TRBD2. Trimming took 5 bases from V and 3 from J; bases not matched to a gene: 10. Germline V gene lookup returns CDR1 SGHNT and CDR2 YENEEA. The CDR3 is made up of 16 amino acids. The CDR3 DNA reads as TGTGCCAGCAGCCTCAAAGCGGGGGGCCGGGAAGAGACCCAGTACTTC. The encoded protein is CASSLKAGGREETQYF. The full variable domain, rest sourced from reference TRBV11-3 and TRBJ2-5, is EAGVVQSPRYKIIEKKQPVAFWCNPISGHNTLYWYLQNLGQGPELLIRYENEEAVDDSQLPKDRFSAERLKGVDSTLKIQPAELGDSAVYLCASSLKAGGREETQYFGPGTRLLVL.

This chain uses TRBV27 with TRBJ1-1; D may be TRBD1 (5 bases). CDR1 MNHEY and CDR2 SMNVEV come from the germline V gene (reference sequence). V shed 5 bases and J shed 0 bases, with 19 bases lying between them. The CDR3 totals 17 residues. This chain's CDR3 is CASSPFRAYLMNTEAFF. The CDR3 DNA reads TGTGCCAGCAGTCCATTCAGGGCCTACCTCATGAACACTGAAGCTTTCTTT.

The count of this clone is one. This sequence joins TRBV3-1 (or the pseudogene TRBV3-2) and TRBJ1-2; a weak D match, TRBD1 (5 bases). The germline gives CDR1 LGHDT, CDR2 YNNKEL (reference sequence). The CDR3 contains 14 residues. Trimming pared 7 bases from V and 8 bases from J, leaving 20 bases between. The CDR3 sequence is CASTTGPQGKGYTF. For the CDR3, the DNA is TGTGCCAGCACCACAGGTCCCCAGGGAAAAGGCTACACCTTC.

The J gene is TRBJ2-7, the V gene TRBV19; D may be TRBD2 (6 bases). The CDR3 has 13 residues. V lost 3 bases and J lost 2, with 8 bases in between. The V gene's germline CDR1 is LNHDA and CDR2 SQIVND (reference sequence). The CDR3 is CASSITGAYEQYF. CDR3 coding DNA: TGTGCCAGTAGTATTACGGGGGCCTACGAGCAGTACTTC.

This chain connects TRBV5-1 to TRBJ1-4; tentative D call: TRBD1 (6 bases). The CDR3 sequence is 14 residues long. Trimming left V 4 bases short and J 10 bases short, with 17 bases between. From germline, CDR1 is SGHRS and CDR2 YFSETQ. In DNA form, the CDR3 reads TGCGCCAGCAGCCTAAGGACAGATCGCGGAAAACTGTTTTTT. Protein sequence: CASSLRTDRGKLFF.

The V call is TRBV4-2, the J call TRBJ2-5, with D possibly matching TRBD2 (6 bases). Germline-derived CDR1 and CDR2 are LGHNA and YNFKEQ. CDR3 length: 18 residues. V gave up 2 bases and J gave up 4 bases, with 23 bases separating them. The CDR3 sequence: CASSQPAGTSPPGETQYF. CDR3 in DNA: TGTGCCAGCAGCCAACCTGCTGGTACTAGCCCCCCGGGAGAGACCCAGTACTTC.

This rearrangement joins TRBV5-1 to TRBJ2-1, with a weak D call TRBD1 (8 bases). This CDR3 comprises 15 residues. Trimming shortened V by 0 bases and J by 15 bases, and 22 bases separated the two germline ends. Per the germline V gene, CDR1 is SGHRS and CDR2 is YFSETQ. In DNA form, the CDR3 reads TGCGCCAGCAGCTTGGTACAGGGGGAGGGCCATTTTCCGTTCTTC. Amino acids: CASSLVQGEGHFPFF.